This is a list of T cell receptor beta chains from one sample in a study of cytotoxic CD8 clonotypes in ibrutinib-treated CLL. Some clones are missing from TCRdb's copy, which holds only in-frame ones; the method was immunoSEQ multiplex PCR. The profile shows some 93,000 clones, 70% to 80% of them singletons. Source: PBMCs, taken after 12 months of ibrutinib treatment. The receptors here all came from a human donor with chronic lymphocytic leukemia. The CDR3 runs from the conserved cysteine through the conserved F or W. The D gene is left open where the match is weak. Some rows mark clone size as missing; the rest say once, few, many or name a class of expanded clone.

d_call,j_call,clone_size,v_call,cdr3_aa,cdr3_nt
-,TRBJ1-2,-,TRBV6-1,CASSEFTGYGYTF,TGTGCCAGCAGTGAGTTCACGGGCTATGGCTACACCTTC
TRBD1,TRBJ2-1,-,TRBV12-5,CASGLVLGTGPNEQFF,TGTGCTAGTGGTTTGGTACTCGGGACAGGGCCCAATGAGCAGTTCTTC
-,TRBJ2-1,-,TRBV27,CATEGRGREQFF,TGTGCCACAGAAGGGCGGGGCCGCGAGCAGTTCTTC
TRBD1,TRBJ1-5,-,TRBV6-1,CASSLQGGNQPQHF,TGTGCCAGCAGTCTACAGGGGGGGAATCAGCCCCAGCATTTT
-,TRBJ1-2,once,TRBV6-5,CASSYSKSTEPGYTF,TGTGCCAGCAGTTACTCGAAATCGACAGAACCTGGCTACACCTTC
-,TRBJ1-4,-,TRBV29-1,CSAGEINEKLFF,TGCAGCGCCGGGGAAATTAATGAAAAACTGTTTTTT
-,TRBJ1-1,-,TRBV30,CAWQKQGPEAFF,TGTGCCTGGCAAAAACAGGGCCCTGAAGCTTTCTTT
-,TRBJ2-2,-,TRBV7-8,CATTGTWATGELFF,TGTGCCACTACAGGAACATGGGCAACCGGGGAGCTGTTTTTT
-,TRBJ2-7,-,TRBV7-3,CASSEIPGHPYEQYF,TGTGCCAGCAGCGAGATCCCGGGACATCCCTACGAGCAGTACTTC
-,TRBJ2-1,once,TRBV2,CASSAAPGGARNEQFF,TGTGCCAGCAGCGCGGCCCCTGGGGGGGCAAGGAATGAGCAGTTCTTC
TRBD1,TRBJ1-4,-,TRBV5-1,CASSPNQGATEKLFF,TGCGCCAGCAGCCCTAATCAGGGGGCGACTGAAAAACTGTTTTTT
TRBD2,TRBJ2-1,-,TRBV6-5,CATTLTTSGGLGQFF,TGTGCCACCACCCTCACGACTAGCGGGGGGCTCGGGCAGTTCTTC
-,TRBJ1-1,many,TRBV29-1,CSAGQSNTEAFF,TGCAGCGCCGGACAGTCCAACACTGAAGCTTTCTTT
-,TRBJ2-6,-,TRBV10-1,CASSGGFSSGANVLTF,TGCGCCAGCAGTGGGGGCTTCTCCTCTGGGGCCAACGTCCTGACTTTC
-,TRBJ2-2,-,TRBV9,CASSSSGELFF,TGTGCCAGCAGTTCAAGCGGGGAGCTGTTTTTT
TRBD1,TRBJ1-1,-,TRBV28,CASSRGTGAYTEAFF,TGTGCCAGCAGTCGAGGGACAGGGGCTTACACTGAAGCTTTCTTT
TRBD2,TRBJ2-3,-,TRBV5-1,CASSASSGGAADTQYF,TGCGCCAGCAGCGCATCTAGCGGGGGGGCCGCAGATACGCAGTATTTT
-,TRBJ1-2,-,TRBV6-5,CASTGQKANYGYTF,TGTGCCAGCACTGGACAAAAAGCTAACTATGGCTACACCTTC
-,TRBJ1-2,once,TRBV4-1,CASSPVQGNYGYTF,TGCGCCAGCAGCCCCGTTCAGGGTAACTATGGCTACACCTTC
-,TRBJ2-1,-,TRBV16,CASSQARGRNEQFF,TGTGCCAGCAGCCAAGCAAGAGGTCGTAATGAGCAGTTCTTC
-,TRBJ1-1,few,TRBV30,CAMGAGNTEAFF,TGTGCTATGGGGGCAGGGAACACTGAAGCTTTCTTT
TRBD1,TRBJ1-1,-,TRBV7-2,CASSIGTGESEAFF,TGTGCCAGCAGCATCGGGACAGGGGAGAGTGAAGCTTTCTTT
-,TRBJ2-1,few,TRBV11-3,CASSLLRGRRGTDNEQFF,TGTGCCAGCAGCTTGCTAAGGGGGAGGCGGGGGACCGACAATGAGCAGTTCTTC
-,TRBJ1-1,few,TRBV10-3,CAFGITASGEAFF,TGTGCCTTCGGAATTACAGCGTCGGGTGAAGCTTTCTTT
-,TRBJ2-4,once,TRBV6-5,CASSVDSRYIQYF,TGTGCCAGCAGCGTCGACAGTAGATACATTCAGTACTTC
-,TRBJ2-5,-,TRBV5-4,CASSLTSTETQYF,TGTGCCAGCAGCTTGACTAGCACGGAGACCCAGTACTTC
-,TRBJ1-6,-,TRBV7-3,CASSSSGRNSPLHF,TGTGCCAGCAGCTCCTCTGGACGGAATTCACCCCTCCACTTT
-,TRBJ1-1,-,TRBV5-4,CASSLDRITEAFF,TGTGCCAGCAGCTTGGACCGGATCACTGAAGCTTTCTTT
-,TRBJ2-3,-,TRBV7-9,CASSLYGARRLSTDTQYF,TGTGCCAGCAGCTTATACGGGGCCCGCCGATTATCCACAGATACGCAGTATTTT